The 27 T cell receptor beta chains reported below all come from one sample, sequenced in a study of neurological immune-mediated disorders. TCRdb used MiXCR to reprocess the 5' RACE reads, holding one entry per CDR3 protein. The sample has some 60,000 distinct CDR3 sequences; 2% to 3% are singletons. Sequencing was carried out using PBMCs. The receptor set was obtained from a man aged 50 to 59 with multiple sclerosis.

This clonotype has ten or more counts. The chain uses TRBV14 and TRBJ2-7; 11 nucleotides match TRBD1. Unmatched junction bases numbered 4, after V lost 4 bases and J lost 2 bases. Looked up from germline, CDR1 is SGHDN and CDR2 is FVKESK. This CDR3 spans 15 amino acids. DNA for the CDR3: TGTGCCAGCAGCCGTCTGGGACAGGGGGCCTACGAGCAGTACTTC. Amino acids: CASSRLGQGAYEQYF.

This clonotype was picked up many times. The chain has TRBV20-1 and TRBJ1-1, with D unclear. The germline V gene has CDR1 DFQATT and CDR2 SNEGSKA (reference sequence). The CDR3 loop spans 11 amino acids. Deletions cut 0 bases from V and 11 bases from J, with 10 bases between. CDR3 in amino acids: CSARDTTRAFF. CDR3 sequence (DNA): TGCAGTGCTAGAGATACTACGCGGGCTTTCTTT.

This clonotype has ten or more counts. This rearrangement joins TRBV12-3 or TRBV12-4 to TRBJ2-7; TRBD1 aligns across 7 bases. V was clipped by 6 bases and J by 1 base; unmatched bases: 3. The CDR3 length is 13 residues. The DNA for the CDR3 is TGTGCCAGCAGAACAGGGGTTTCCTACGAGCAGTACTTC. Translating gives CASRTGVSYEQYF.

This clonotype was recorded many times. This chain uses TRBV20-1 with TRBJ2-5; 10 bases fit TRBD1. J was trimmed by 5 bases and V by 6 bases; bases with no gene match: 6. Germline V lookup: CDR1 DFQATT, CDR2 SNEGSKA (reference sequence). The CDR3 is 13 amino acids. The chain's CDR3 is CSALDRGLETQYF. In DNA form, the CDR3 reads TGCAGTGCCCTTGACAGGGGGCTGGAGACCCAGTACTTC.

This clonotype was seen many times. V usage is TRBV9 and J usage is TRBJ2-7; possible D gene TRBD1, 5 bases. The V and J ends lost 4 bases and 6 bases respectively, with 17 bases between them. The CDR3 consists of 14 residues. The germline gives CDR1 SGDLS, CDR2 YYNGEE. CDR3 nucleotide sequence: TGTGCCAGCAGCCCGTCGGTCATGGGGCTCGAGCAGTACTTC. Amino acid sequence: CASSPSVMGLEQYF.

This clonotype was found many times. V is TRBV7-2 and J is TRBJ1-1; D gene ambiguous. CDR3 length equals 14 residues. V lost 4 bases, J lost 1 base, and 10 bases lay in between. Germline CDR1 is SGHTA and CDR2 is FQGNSA. The CDR3 DNA is TGTGCCAGCAGCTCACGGGCGGGGAACACTGAAGCTTTCTTT. It translates to CASSSRAGNTEAFF.

This clonotype appeared many times. This chain links TRBV20-1 with TRBJ2-7, with a tentative D call TRBD2 (6 bases). Germline V gives CDR1 DFQATT, CDR2 SNEGSKA (reference sequence). Deletions cut 6 bases from V and 5 bases from J, with 14 bases between. The CDR3 spans 12 residues. CDR3 sequence reads: CSAGRKAHEQYF. DNA for the CDR3: TGCAGTGCCGGGAGAAAAGCCCACGAGCAGTACTTC.

This clonotype was detected many times. V gene TRBV5-8 combines with J gene TRBJ1-5; tentatively, D is TRBD1 (5 bases). The ends were cut back, 0 bases at V and 0 bases at J, with 10 bases in the middle. Per germline, CDR1 SGHTS and CDR2 YDEGEE. CDR3 size: 16 residues. As DNA, the CDR3 is TGTGCCAGCAGCTTGGTAGGGGCGTATAGCAATCAGCCCCAGCATTTT. Protein sequence: CASSLVGAYSNQPQHF.

This clonotype showed up many times. The chain joins TRBV14 to TRBJ2-2; 7 bases match TRBD1. With 0 bases clipped from V and 5 bases from J, the junction kept 9 bases outside the gene matches. This CDR3 is built from 17 residues. Germline CDR1 reads SGHDN; CDR2 reads FVKESK. The CDR3 loop reads CASSQDRQGVLTGELFF. The CDR3 region has the DNA TGTGCCAGCAGCCAAGATCGGCAGGGGGTTTTGACCGGGGAGCTGTTTTTT.

The V gene is TRBV12-3 or TRBV12-4, the J gene TRBJ2-5; 10 bases are shared with TRBD2. The V segment lost 6 bases and the J segment 5 bases; nucleotides outside the gene matches: 6. CDR3 length: 14 amino acids. CDR3 sequence: CASSRAGGRETQYF. The CDR3 DNA is TGTGCCAGCAGCAGAGCGGGGGGGCGTGAGACCCAGTACTTC.

This chain uses TRBV20-1 with TRBJ2-5, with a tentative D call TRBD1 (6 bases). Germline CDR1 is DFQATT and CDR2 is SNEGSKA (reference sequence). Trimming removed 4 bases from V and 2 bases from J, with 11 bases in between. CDR3 length equals 13 residues. The CDR3 DNA sequence: TGCAGTGCTACCGGGACAACGCAAGAGACCCAGTACTTC. It specifies CSATGTTQETQYF.

This clonotype was counted many times. The chain recombines TRBV12-3 or TRBV12-4 with TRBJ2-3; a weak D match, TRBD1 (6 bases). The CDR3 has 13 amino acids. V lost 2 bases and J 5 bases, leaving 8 bases between the germline ends. CDR3: CASSLTRGDTQYF. For the CDR3, the DNA is TGTGCCAGCAGTTTAACCAGGGGAGATACGCAGTATTTT.

There are many counts of this clonotype. This chain connects TRBV7-6 to TRBJ1-4, with D possibly being TRBD1 (5 bases). The germline CDR1 and CDR2 sequences are SGHVS and FNYEAQ. Trimming left V 8 bases short and J 8 bases short, with 15 bases between. CDR3 length: 13 amino acids. CDR3 sequence (DNA): TGTGCCAGCGCCTTGGACATTGGGGAAAAACTGTTTTTT. This gives the protein CASALDIGEKLFF.

This clonotype was found a few times. This chain uses TRBV27 with TRBJ2-2, with 8 bases identical to TRBD2. This CDR3 spans 15 amino acids. Germline CDR1 is MNHEY and CDR2 is SMNVEV (reference sequence). The J segment lost 4 bases and the V segment lost 6 bases, leaving 7 bases of the junction unmatched. This chain's CDR3 is CASSSRGGATGELFF. The CDR3 DNA reads as TGTGCCAGCAGCTCTCGGGGGGGTGCCACCGGGGAGCTGTTTTTT.

This clonotype was seen a single time. The chain is built from TRBV9 and TRBJ2-2; possibly TRBD1 for D (5 bases). V lost 4 bases and J lost 4, with 11 bases in between. The CDR3 has 14 amino acids. The germline V gene has CDR1 SGDLS and CDR2 YYNGEE. The CDR3 loop is CASSPLQGTGELFF. For the CDR3, the DNA is TGTGCCAGCAGCCCGCTGCAGGGCACCGGGGAGCTGTTTTTT.

The table lists this clonotype with many counts. V usage is TRBV7-9 and J usage is TRBJ1-6; no definite D call. The CDR3 runs to 14 residues. CDR1 SEHNR and CDR2 FQNEAQ come from the germline V gene (reference sequence). V gave up 1 base and J gave up 3 bases, with 4 bases separating them. CDR3: CASSLGNYNSPLHF. The CDR3 DNA is TGTGCCAGCAGCTTAGGGAACTATAATTCACCCCTCCACTTT.

This clonotype has ten or more counts. This chain joins TRBV6-5 and TRBJ2-2, with a tentative D call TRBD1 (5 bases). Trimming removed 5 bases from V and 3 bases from J, with 19 bases in between. This CDR3 is built from 17 residues. CDR1 is MNHEY and CDR2 is SVGAGI in the germline V gene. The CDR3 coding sequence is TGTGCCAGCAGTCAAAACGGACACCCTTCGGACACCGGGGAGCTGTTTTTT. Its protein is CASSQNGHPSDTGELFF.

This clonotype has at least ten counts. This chain uses TRBV15 with TRBJ1-2, with no clear D. Germline V gene lookup returns CDR1 LNHNV and CDR2 YYDKDF (reference sequence). CDR3 size: 15 residues. V dropped 0 bases and J dropped 0 bases, with 8 bases sitting between them. This CDR3 is CATSRDPRTNYGYTF. In DNA, the CDR3 is TGTGCCACCAGCAGAGATCCCCGGACTAACTATGGCTACACCTTC.

This clonotype was counted ten times or more. The V call is TRBV20-1, the J call TRBJ1-2, with a possible D match to TRBD1 (5 bases). This CDR3 is built from 14 residues. The ends were cut back, 2 bases at V and 6 bases at J, with 16 bases in the middle. Germline V CDR1 and CDR2: DFQATT, SNEGSKA (reference sequence). This CDR3 reads CSARSGAGPNGYTF. The CDR3 region has the DNA TGCAGTGCTAGATCAGGTGCGGGGCCCAATGGCTACACCTTC.

The sample holds many counts of this clonotype. The J gene is TRBJ2-7, the V gene TRBV6-5; D remains unclear. V gave up 7 bases and J gave up 0 bases, with 10 bases separating them. The CDR3 has 13 residues. The V gene's germline CDR1 is MNHEY and CDR2 SVGAGI. The CDR3 DNA follows: TGTGCCAGCAAACTTAGACTCTCCTACGAGCAGTACTTC. This gives the protein CASKLRLSYEQYF.

This clonotype was detected ten times or more. The chain joins TRBV12-3 or TRBV12-4 to TRBJ2-1; D may be TRBD1 or TRBD2 (5 bases each). This CDR3 is built from 15 residues. The V end lost 3 bases, the J end lost 1 base, and 10 bases lay between the germline ends. The CDR3: CASSLGRLSYNEQFF. The CDR3 DNA is TGTGCCAGCAGTTTGGGACGGCTTTCCTACAATGAGCAGTTCTTC.

This clonotype was observed many times. CDR3 DNA: TGTGCCAGCTCGACAGATACGAACACTGAAGCTTTCTTT. Translated: CASSTDTNTEAFF. This chain connects TRBV9 to TRBJ1-1; the D gene is possibly TRBD1 (5 bases). CDR3 size: 13 residues. Germline V gene data show CDR1 as SGDLS and CDR2 as YYNGEE. Trimming stripped 7 bases from V and 1 base from J, with 11 bases between.

This clonotype was seen many times. The rearrangement joins TRBV20-1 to TRBJ2-1; the D is unclear. This CDR3 region has 13 residues. Deletions cut 2 bases from V and 0 bases from J, with 5 bases between. Germline values: CDR1 DFQATT, CDR2 SNEGSKA (reference sequence). DNA of the CDR3: TGCAGTGCTAGACCCACCTCCTACAATGAGCAGTTCTTC. Translating gives CSARPTSYNEQFF.

This clonotype was seen repeatedly, ten times or more. The rearrangement uses TRBV7-9 and TRBJ2-7, with TRBD1 as a possible D gene (6 bases). From germline, CDR1 is SEHNR and CDR2 FQNEAQ (reference sequence). V dropped 2 bases and J dropped 3 bases, with 8 bases sitting between them. This CDR3 is 13 amino acids long. As DNA, the CDR3 is TGTGCCAGCAGCTTACCGGACAGCTACGAGCAGTACTTC. This translates into CASSLPDSYEQYF.

Many counts were recorded for this clonotype. The gene calls are TRBV7-6 and TRBJ2-5; 10 bases map to TRBD2. The CDR3 is 14 amino acids. Per the germline V gene, CDR1 is SGHVS and CDR2 is FNYEAQ. V lost 5 bases, J lost 5 bases, and 5 bases stayed unmatched. Written as DNA, the CDR3 is TGTGCCAGCAGCCCACTAGCGGGGAGGGAGACCCAGTACTTC. Its translation is CASSPLAGRETQYF.

This clonotype was picked up many times. The V call is TRBV12-3 or TRBV12-4, the J call TRBJ1-5; D unresolved. V was cut by 5 bases and J by 2 bases, with 7 bases left in between. The CDR3 has 13 residues. The CDR3 spells CASSPLGNQPQHF. The CDR3 DNA reads as TGTGCCAGCAGTCCCCTGGGCAATCAGCCCCAGCATTTT.

The sample holds many counts of this clonotype. The DNA for the CDR3 is TGTGCCAGCAGTTACTCGAGTAGAGGGGGGGCGGGTGGTGAGCAGTTCTTC. Amino acid sequence: CASSYSSRGGAGGEQFF. The V call is TRBV6-2 or TRBV6-3, the J call TRBJ2-1, with a tentative D call TRBD2 (7 bases). This CDR3 has 17 amino acids. Trimming took 0 bases from V and 9 from J, leaving 21 bases between them. Per the germline V gene, CDR1 is MNHEY and CDR2 is SVGEGT.